Below, 26 T cell receptor beta chains from the same sample are listed, as sequenced in a study of blood T cells in healthy people across ages (dated by TCRdb to about 2015). Receptor amplification or capture employed 5' RACE. Sequencer: Illumina HiSeq 2500. A second PCR of 7 to 11 cycles was performed with a sample-barcoded 5' primer and a J-beta primer mix. TCRdb handled the public reads itself, with Q25 trimming in fastp and clone calling in MiXCR, and kept productive beta chains. Records with the same CDR3 protein are collapsed into one entry carrying the most frequent genes and DNA. This sample has approximately 1.5 million distinct CDR3 sequences in its table, and about 35% of those were observed once. The ten biggest clones cover approximately 11% of the sample. The sample taken for sequencing was blood. Receptors were obtained from a woman in her thirties in good health.

This clonotype was detected a few times. The chain recombines TRBV6-1 with TRBJ1-2, with 11 bases that match TRBD1. Germline values: CDR1 MNHNS, CDR2 SASEGT. The CDR3 has 16 residues. V lost 6 bases to trimming and J lost 5 bases; unmatched junction nucleotides: 11. DNA for the CDR3: TGTGCCAGCAGAGACCAACCCGGACAGGGGGCTTATGGCTACACCTTC. Translated: CASRDQPGQGAYGYTF.

Only a few counts were recorded for this clonotype. CDR3: CASSLEPTVEQFF. The DNA for the CDR3 is TGTGCCAGCAGCTTAGAACCTACGGTTGAGCAGTTCTTC. The chain carries TRBV7-8 and TRBJ2-1, with D hard to call. Per the germline V gene, CDR1 is SGHVS and CDR2 is FQNEAQ. V was cut by 1 base and J by 9 bases, with 10 bases left in between. The CDR3 has 13 amino acids.

This clonotype was found a few times. The chain employs TRBV9 and TRBJ2-3; possibly TRBD2 for D (5 bases). This CDR3 region has 13 residues. The germline V gene has CDR1 SGDLS and CDR2 YYNGEE. The V end lost 6 bases, the J end lost 8 bases, and 16 bases lay between the germline ends. The DNA for the CDR3 is TGTGCCAGCAACGATGAGGACGCGGGTACGCAGTATTTT. Its protein is CASNDEDAGTQYF.

About this clonotype: Sequence at one end of the junction differs from germline and may be a read error. The V call is TRBV6-1, the J call TRBJ2-2, with D perhaps matching TRBD2 (5 bases). Germline V gene data show CDR1 as MNHNS and CDR2 as SASEGT. The CDR3 covers 14 residues. DNA for the CDR3: TGTGCCAGCAGTGAAGCGTGGAACACCGGGAAGCTGTTTTTT. Translated: CASSEAWNTGKLFF.

The CDR3 sequence is CASSETGAGYGYTF. As DNA, the CDR3 is TGTGCCAGCAGCGAGACAGGAGCAGGCTATGGCTACACCTTC. The rearrangement uses TRBV11-1 and TRBJ1-2, with D maybe TRBD1 (6 bases). The germline CDR1 and CDR2 sequences are SGHAT and FQDESV (reference sequence). This CDR3 region has 14 residues. Trimming left V 5 bases short and J 4 bases short, with 14 bases between.

Only a few counts were recorded for this clonotype. V and J are TRBV5-1 and TRBJ2-7; D not resolved. The CDR3 loop spans 17 amino acids. The germline V and J ends were trimmed by 0 bases and 2 bases, with 18 bases remaining between them. The germline CDR1 and CDR2 sequences are SGHRS and YFSETQ. The CDR3 bases are TGCGCCAGCAGCTTGGCCGCGGTGGCCGATGGAACCTACGAGCAGTACTTC. Protein sequence: CASSLAAVADGTYEQYF.

V gene TRBV4-2 combines with J gene TRBJ1-4, with unresolved D. The length of the CDR3 is 18 residues. The germline V gene has CDR1 LGHNA and CDR2 YNFKEQ. Trimming removed 0 bases at V and 4 bases at J, with 18 bases between. CDR3 coding DNA: TGTGCCAGCAGCCAAGATCTGTTGCTCTCTAAGATTAATGAAAAACTGTTTTTT. Encoded protein: CASSQDLLLSKINEKLFF.

This clonotype was seen a few times. The V and J genes are TRBV27 and TRBJ2-1; 8 bases are a match to TRBD2. CDR3 size: 17 residues. After removal of 2 bases from V and 2 bases from J, the junction contained 8 bases not matched to a gene. In germline, CDR1 is MNHEY, CDR2 SMNVEV (reference sequence). CDR3 loop: CASSLEASGPTYNEQFF. The CDR3 nucleotides read TGTGCCAGCAGTTTAGAGGCTAGCGGGCCCACCTACAATGAGCAGTTCTTC.

On this clonotype itself: The junction does not match germline at one end; this may be a read error. J is TRBJ2-7 and V is TRBV7-3, with 8 bases lining up with TRBD2. Germline V CDR1 and CDR2: SGHTA, FQGTGA. The CDR3 runs to 15 residues. This CDR3 is CASSFGSGSSYKQYF. The DNA of the CDR3 is TGTGCCAGCAGCTTCGGAAGCGGGAGCTCCTACAAGCAGTACTTC.

The chain links TRBV5-1 to TRBJ2-3; D is uncertain. Deletions cut 1 base from V and 2 bases from J, with 8 bases between. Germline CDR1 SGHRS, CDR2 YFSETQ. The CDR3 runs to 14 residues. The CDR3 region is CASSLNGYTDTQYF. CDR3 coding DNA: TGCGCCAGCAGCTTGAATGGCTACACAGATACGCAGTATTTT.

The rearrangement joins TRBV10-3 to TRBJ2-7; 7 positions match TRBD2. Germline V gene data show CDR1 as ENHRY and CDR2 as SYGVKD. This CDR3 is built from 15 residues. The V gene end was trimmed by 9 bases and the J gene end by 1 base; junction bases not matched to a gene: 12. The CDR3 region is CAIRIGTTPSYEQYF. The CDR3, as DNA: TGTGCCATTAGGATAGGGACTACACCTTCCTACGAGCAGTACTTC.

The chain links TRBV27 to TRBJ2-2, with a possible D match to TRBD1 (6 bases). V was shortened by 3 bases and J by 6 bases, with 11 bases between the two germline ends. This CDR3 contains 14 residues. Germline CDR1 is MNHEY and CDR2 is SMNVEV (reference sequence). Here the CDR3 reads CASSLAGDAGELFF. For the CDR3, the DNA is TGTGCCAGCAGTTTGGCAGGGGACGCCGGGGAGCTGTTTTTT.

V and J are TRBV6-5 and TRBJ2-1; D is unresolved. Germline V gene sequence: CDR1 MNHEY, CDR2 SVGAGI. The CDR3 runs 14 residues. Between the trimmed V and J ends, which lost 0 bases and 5 bases, there was a span of 8 bases. The CDR3 nucleotides read TGTGCCAGCAGTTACTCCTTGGGGAACAATGAGCAGTTCTTC. As protein: CASSYSLGNNEQFF.

The chain carries TRBV5-1 and TRBJ2-7, with D perhaps given as TRBD1 or TRBD2 (5 bases each). Germline CDR1 SGHRS, CDR2 YFSETQ. This CDR3 contains 16 residues. V shed 4 bases and J shed 1 base, with 18 bases lying between them. DNA of the CDR3: TGCGCCAGCAGCCCCTCGGGGCAGGGATATTCCTACGAGCAGTACTTC. This codes for CASSPSGQGYSYEQYF.

V is TRBV5-1 and J is TRBJ1-6, with 8 bases matching TRBD1. Losses at the gene ends were 6 bases for V and 9 bases for J; bases not matched to a gene: 8. This CDR3 has 14 residues. Germline V gene lookup returns CDR1 SGHRS and CDR2 YFSETQ. CDR3 in DNA: TGCGCCAGCAACCTCGGGACAGGAATTTCACCCCTCCACTTT. It is translated as CASNLGTGISPLHF.

This clonotype came up a few times. The chain carries TRBV20-1 and TRBJ2-3; 7 positions agree with TRBD1. CDR3 size: 14 residues. Unmatched junction bases numbered 7, after V lost 5 bases and J lost 2 bases. Germline CDR1 and CDR2: DFQATT and SNEGSKA (reference sequence). The CDR3 nucleotides are TGCAGTGCTGACGGGACAGTCCTCACAGATACGCAGTATTTT. Protein: CSADGTVLTDTQYF.

This clonotype came up once. A much larger clonotype is one base distant, so this may be a read error. The V and J genes are TRBV20-1 and TRBJ2-3; TRBD2 agrees at 8 bases. Germline V CDR1 and CDR2: DFQATT, SNEGSKA (reference sequence). This CDR3 comprises 14 residues. In DNA, the CDR3 is TGCAGTGCCCAGACTAGCGAAGGCACAGATGCGCAGTATTTT. Protein: CSAQTSEGTDAQYF.

V is TRBV20-1 and J is TRBJ2-1; D perhaps matches TRBD1 (6 bases). V dropped 5 bases and J dropped 7 bases, with 6 bases sitting between them. Germline CDR1 and CDR2: DFQATT and SNEGSKA (reference sequence). This CDR3 comprises 10 residues. CDR3 sequence (DNA): TGCAGTGCTCAGGGGAATGAGCAGTTCTTC. Residues: CSAQGNEQFF.

In this sample, this clonotype turned up a few times. The chain recombines TRBV4-2 with TRBJ2-1; D may be TRBD2 (7 bases). The CDR3 runs 11 residues. Per germline, CDR1 LGHNA and CDR2 YNFKEQ. The V end lost 6 bases, the J end lost 12 bases, and 12 bases lay between the germline ends. The CDR3 protein is CASRGGGGQFF. The CDR3 DNA reads TGTGCCAGCAGAGGCGGGGGCGGGCAGTTCTTC.

The sample holds a few counts of this clonotype. The V gene is TRBV9, the J gene TRBJ2-3; possibly TRBD1 for D (5 bases). V lost 0 bases to trimming and J lost 11 bases, with 13 bases between them. Germline V gives CDR1 SGDLS, CDR2 YYNGEE. CDR3 size: 13 residues. CDR3 sequence reads: CASSVGAPQGQYF. The CDR3 nucleotides are TGTGCCAGCAGCGTAGGGGCACCCCAGGGGCAGTATTTT.

V usage is TRBV7-6 and J usage is TRBJ1-6; 8 bases agree with TRBD1. The trim removed 2 bases at V and 10 bases at J, leaving 13 bases unmatched. Germline V gene sequence: CDR1 SGHVS, CDR2 FNYEAQ. CDR3 length: 17 amino acids. The CDR3 is CASSLYPRQGIGSPLHF. Written as DNA, the CDR3 is TGTGCCAGCAGCTTATACCCCAGACAGGGGATCGGATCACCCCTCCACTTT.

This chain links TRBV6-1 with TRBJ2-7, with 11 positions matching TRBD2. CDR3 size: 14 residues. Germline V gene data show CDR1 as MNHNS and CDR2 as SASEGT. The J segment lost 3 bases and the V segment lost 6 bases, leaving 4 bases of the junction unmatched. CDR3 DNA: TGTGCCAGCAGAGTTACTAGCGGGAGCTACGAGCAGTACTTC. Translating gives CASRVTSGSYEQYF.

The table lists this clonotype with many counts. The chain joins TRBV4-1 to TRBJ2-7; TRBD2 aligns across 9 bases. Germline lookup yields CDR1 MGHRA and CDR2 YSYEKL. V lost 0 bases and J lost 3; bases outside the gene matches: 3. This CDR3 spans 15 amino acids. This CDR3 reads CASSQETSGGYEQYF. The CDR3 region has the DNA TGCGCCAGCAGCCAAGAGACTAGCGGAGGCTACGAGCAGTACTTC.

V gene TRBV5-1 combines with J gene TRBJ2-2; D is perhaps TRBD2 (6 bases). Trimming took off 6 bases at V and 0 bases at J, with 12 bases between the two ends. The CDR3 covers 15 residues. Germline-derived CDR1 and CDR2 are SGHRS and YFSETQ. This CDR3 is CASNPTSPNTGELFF. CDR3 sequence (DNA): TGCGCCAGCAACCCCACTAGCCCGAACACCGGGGAGCTGTTTTTT.

This rearrangement joins TRBV4-1 to TRBJ2-1; tentatively, D is TRBD1 or TRBD2 (6 bases each). This CDR3 has 15 amino acids. Trimming removed 0 bases from V and 5 bases from J, with 11 bases in between. CDR1 and CDR2 from the germline V gene are MGHRA and YSYEKL. The CDR3 loop reads CASSQEGGLNNEQFF. The CDR3 DNA reads TGCGCCAGCAGCCAAGAAGGGGGACTCAACAATGAGCAGTTCTTC.

This clonotype was observed a few times. This chain connects TRBV5-1 to TRBJ2-7, with TRBD2 matching over 7 bases. The germline gives CDR1 SGHRS, CDR2 YFSETQ. Losses at the gene ends were 2 bases for V and 6 bases for J; bases not matched to a gene: 8. This CDR3 is 14 amino acids long. This CDR3 reads CASSLAGREVEQYF. The CDR3 DNA sequence: TGCGCCAGCAGCTTAGCGGGACGCGAAGTCGAGCAGTACTTC. The full variable domain, rest sourced from reference TRBV5-1 and TRBJ2-7, is KAGVTQTPRYLIKTRGQQVTLSCSPISGHRSVSWYQQTPGQGLQFLFEYFSETQRNKGNFPGRFSGRQFSNSRSEMNVSTLELGDSALYLCASSLAGREVEQYFGPGTRLTVT.